These T cell receptor beta chains were read from a single sample in a study of blood T cell repertoires in COVID-19. Sequencing used immunoSEQ multiplex PCR; TCRdb keeps in-frame clones, though not all of them. The sample has nearly 350,000 clones, roughly 87% seen once; the top ten hold roughly 1%. The sequencing sample was made of PBMCs or T cells enriched from blood (not recorded which). Receptor source: a woman aged 25 to 45 who had recovered from COVID-19. The CDR3 runs from the conserved cysteine through the conserved F or W. The D gene is left open where the match is weak. Rows give clone size only sometimes, using once, few, many, or a class for an expanded clone.

V gene	J gene	clone size	D gene	CDR3 DNA	CDR3 protein
TRBV9	TRBJ1-1	NA	TRBD1	TGTGCCAGCAGCCCGACTTATGGACAGGGGGTGAACACTGAAGCTTTCTTT	CASSPTYGQGVNTEAFF
TRBV30	TRBJ2-3	NA	TRBD1	TGTGCCTGGAGCGGTGGTCAAACAGGGGCCGTGGCAGATACGCAGTATTTT	CAWSGGQTGAVADTQYF
TRBV19	TRBJ1-6	few	TRBD1	TGTGCCAGTAGTATCCGGGACAGCTTGTTTATTGATAATTCACCCCTCCACTTT	CASSIRDSLFIDNSPLHF
TRBV30	TRBJ1-1	NA	NA	TGTGCCTGGAGTGTACGCGGGAACACTGAAGCTTTCTTT	CAWSVRGNTEAFF
TRBV5-1	TRBJ2-5	NA	NA	TGCGCCAGCAGCTTGAAAGGGGGTCAAGAGACCCAGTACTTC	CASSLKGGQETQYF
TRBV28	TRBJ2-5	NA	NA	TGTGCCATTATGGGGGGAAGCGGATCCCAAGAGACCCAGTACTTC	CAIMGGSGSQETQYF
TRBV27	TRBJ1-2	NA	TRBD1	TGTGCCAGCAGTTTATTCGGACAGGGGAACTATGGCTACACCTTC	CASSLFGQGNYGYTF
TRBV25-1	TRBJ1-1	NA	NA	TGTGCCAGCAGTCCCCCGGGTTCGTTCACTGAAGCTTTCTTT	CASSPPGSFTEAFF
TRBV7-8	TRBJ2-2	NA	NA	TGTGCCAGCAGCTCACAGGGAACCGGGGAGCTGTTTTTT	CASSSQGTGELFF
TRBV27	TRBJ2-3	NA	TRBD2	TGTGCCAGCAGTCCAACCGGGACTAGCGTCACAGATACGCAGTATTTT	CASSPTGTSVTDTQYF
TRBV7-2	TRBJ2-7	NA	NA	TGTGCCAGCAGCACCCGGACTGCAACCTACGAGCAGTACTTC	CASSTRTATYEQYF
TRBV4-1	TRBJ1-3	NA	NA	TGCGCCAGCAGCCAACAGGGTGCTGGAAACACCATATATTTT	CASSQQGAGNTIYF
TRBV7-9	TRBJ2-7	few	NA	TGTGCCAGCAGCTCCCTTATGGCACAGAGCTCCTACGAGCAGTACTTC	CASSSLMAQSSYEQYF
TRBV28	TRBJ1-6	NA	NA	TGTGCCAGCAGGACACCAAGCACGGTTTCACCCCTCCACTTT	CASRTPSTVSPLHF
TRBV3-1/TRBV3-2	TRBJ1-6	NA	NA	TGTGCCAGCAGCCAAGTTGCAGGGGCACCCCTCCACTTT	CASSQVAGAPLHF
TRBV30	TRBJ2-7	NA	TRBD2	TGTGCCTGGAGCCCAGCGGGGGACCGATTGTACGAGCAGTACTTC	CAWSPAGDRLYEQYF
TRBV9	TRBJ2-1	NA	TRBD2	TGTGCCAGCAGCCATTCTCCCTTCCCTAGCGGGACCTGGGATGAGCAGTTCTTC	CASSHSPFPSGTWDEQFF
TRBV25-1	TRBJ2-5	NA	TRBD1	TGTGCCAGCAGTGAAGCAGGGGGCGGGAAGACCCAGTACTTC	CASSEAGGGKTQYF
TRBV24-1	TRBJ2-3	NA	TRBD1	TGTGCCACCAGTGACCCCGATCCGGGACAGAGCACAGATACGCAGTATTTT	CATSDPDPGQSTDTQYF
TRBV6-2/TRBV6-3	TRBJ2-1	NA	TRBD2	TGTGCCAGCAGCCGGAGCGGGGCCGGTAGGAATGAGCAGTTCTTC	CASSRSGAGRNEQFF
TRBV28	TRBJ2-1	NA	TRBD2	TGTGCCAGCAGAGAACCGGGACTAGCGGGGGGGAGGAGATTCTTC	CASREPGLAGGRRFF
TRBV3-1/TRBV3-2	TRBJ2-1	NA	TRBD1	TGTGCCAGCAGCCAAGATCAAGGGGGCGCAAGGCCCTACAATGAGCAGTTCTTC	CASSQDQGGARPYNEQFF
TRBV27	TRBJ1-2	once	TRBD1	TGTGCCAGCAGTTTATCGTCATACAGGGGGAGTAACTATGGCTACACCTTC	CASSLSSYRGSNYGYTF
TRBV6-5	TRBJ1-6	NA	NA	TGTGCCAGCAGGGCGGAGACCTATAATTCACCCCTCCACTTT	CASRAETYNSPLHF
TRBV9	TRBJ2-1	NA	NA	TGTGCCAGCAGCGCGGAGACAGGTCCCGATGAGCAGTTCTTC	CASSAETGPDEQFF
TRBV10-3	TRBJ1-2	NA	TRBD1	TGTGCCATCAGTGAGTCAGCGACAGGGGGCGCCGGCTATGGCTACACCTTC	CAISESATGGAGYGYTF
TRBV19	TRBJ1-4	NA	TRBD1	TGTGCCAGTAGCGATCCGGGACAGAGATTTGCAACTAATGAAAAACTGTTTTTT	CASSDPGQRFATNEKLFF
TRBV21-1	TRBJ1-3	NA	NA	TGTGCCAGCACCCCAGGTTGGGCAGGGACTGGAAACACCATATATTTT	CASTPGWAGTGNTIYF
TRBV3-1/TRBV3-2	TRBJ2-5	NA	NA	TGTGCCAGCAGCCCCACAGCGACGGGGGAGACCCAGTACTTC	CASSPTATGETQYF
TRBV27	TRBJ1-1	NA	NA	TGTGCCAGCAGTTTCGGGTTGAACACTGAAGCTTTCTTT	CASSFGLNTEAFF
TRBV4-3	TRBJ2-2	NA	NA	TGCGCCAGCAGCCAAAGGACGACCGGGGGCACCGGGGAGCTGTTTTTT	CASSQRTTGGTGELFF
TRBV5-4	TRBJ2-3	NA	TRBD2	TGTGCCAGCAGCTTGGGACTAGCGGGGTCAGATACGCAGTATTTT	CASSLGLAGSDTQYF
TRBV7-6	TRBJ2-1	NA	TRBD2	TGTGCCAGCAGCCCTACCCTACGACTAGCGGCTGAGCAGTTCTTC	CASSPTLRLAAEQFF
TRBV28	TRBJ1-5	NA	NA	TGTGCCAGCAGTCCCCCCCTGCGTCAGCCCCAGCATTTT	CASSPPLRQPQHF
TRBV29-1	TRBJ2-4	NA	TRBD1	TGCAGCGTTGTGACAGGGGGACCAAACATTCAGTACTTC	CSVVTGGPNIQYF
TRBV11-2	TRBJ2-1	NA	NA	TGTGCCAGCAGCCCAATGGCTAGCGTTATTGAGCAGTTCTTC	CASSPMASVIEQFF
TRBV21-1	TRBJ1-3	once	NA	TGTGCCAGCAGCAAACCGGACAGCTCTGGAAACACCATATATTTT	CASSKPDSSGNTIYF
TRBV3-1/TRBV3-2	TRBJ2-5	NA	NA	TGTGCCAGCAGTCAAGGCGTACCGACAGCAGAAGAGACCCAGTACTTC	CASSQGVPTAEETQYF